Below are 2 T cell receptor beta chains sequenced from a single sample in a study of blood T cell repertoires in COVID-19. This table comes from immunoSEQ multiplex PCR, and its TCRdb copy is limited to in-frame clones, with some not included. The sample has fewer than 110,000 clones; roughly 87% are singletons. The sample taken for sequencing was peripheral blood. These receptors all come from a man aged 50-59 years in a cohort sampled during active COVID-19.

This chain connects TRBV29-1 to TRBJ2-6, with 7 bases fitting TRBD2. Trimming took 7 bases from V and 2 from J; bases not matched to a gene: 5. The CDR3 has 14 residues. CDR1 and CDR2 (germline): SQVTM, ANQGSEA. CDR3 nucleotide sequence: TGCAGCGCGTACAGCGGGGCTGGGGCCAACGTCCTGACTTTC. Protein: CSAYSGAGANVLTF.

This chain's CDR3 is CASDTSSPGELFF. The CDR3 nucleotides are TGTGCCAGTGATACTAGCAGCCCCGGGGAGCTGTTTTTT. The chain is built from TRBV28 and TRBJ2-2; a weak D match, TRBD2 (6 bases). The CDR3 extends over 13 amino acids. Trimming stripped 9 bases from V and 6 bases from J, with 14 bases between. Germline assignment: CDR1 MDHEN and CDR2 SYDVKM.